A single sample gave rise to the 20 T cell receptor beta chains below, sequenced in a study of beta chain features in type 1 diabetes. The investigators reverse transcribed all of the isolated RNA, so they sequenced expressed TCRB transcripts. Libraries were prepared by immunoSEQ multiplex PCR; TCRdb keeps only in-frame clonotypes and omits some of them. In the table there are hundreds of thousands of clones, roughly an eighth of which are singletons. Sequencing input: naive CD4+ T cells from blood. The receptors come from a woman in her 40s in good health.

The chain couples TRBV14 to TRBJ2-1, with 11 bases identical to TRBD2. Germline CDR1 SGHDN, CDR2 FVKESK. The CDR3 spans 16 residues. The ends lost 5 bases at V and 4 bases at J; junction bases unmatched: 7. The CDR3, as DNA: TGTGCCAGCAGCTACTTAGCGGGGGGGCAGTACAATGAGCAGTTCTTC. Translated: CASSYLAGGQYNEQFF.

This clone appeared a few times. V is TRBV9 and J is TRBJ2-7; 8 positions agree with TRBD2. The germline V gene encodes CDR1 SGDLS and CDR2 YYNGEE. V shed 0 bases and J 3 bases; nucleotides not matched to a gene: 5. CDR3 length: 15 residues. The CDR3 DNA sequence: TGTGCCAGCAGCGTAGCCGTTACTAGCGGCTACGAGCAGTACTTC. This gives the protein CASSVAVTSGYEQYF.

V usage is TRBV4-3 and J usage is TRBJ2-3, with 12 bases identical to TRBD2. Looked up from germline, CDR1 is LGHNA and CDR2 is YSLEER. This CDR3 spans 16 amino acids. V lost 0 bases to trimming and J lost 6 bases; unmatched junction nucleotides: 4. The CDR3 region has the DNA TGCGCCAGCAGCCAAGAGCTAGCGGGGGGGCGGGATACGCAGTATTTT. Its protein product is CASSQELAGGRDTQYF.

This sequence joins TRBV5-1 and TRBJ2-1; D is uncertain. V lost 3 bases and J 0 bases, leaving 10 bases between the germline ends. The CDR3 extends over 15 amino acids. The germline V gene encodes CDR1 SGHRS and CDR2 YFSETQ. The CDR3 protein is CASSSSPSSYNEQFF. The CDR3 region has the DNA TGCGCCAGCAGCTCGAGCCCGAGCTCCTACAATGAGCAGTTCTTC.

V and J are TRBV6-5 and TRBJ2-7; 8 bases map to TRBD1. Germline V CDR1 and CDR2: MNHEY, SVGAGI. V shed 6 bases, J shed 3 bases, and the junction held 4 bases outside the gene matches. This CDR3 contains 13 residues. CDR3 nucleotides: TGTGCCAGCAGAACCGGGACAGGCTACGAGCAGTACTTC. It codes for CASRTGTGYEQYF.

This clone was seen a handful of times. The chain recombines TRBV19 with TRBJ2-2; perhaps TRBD2 as D (6 bases). CDR3 length: 13 amino acids. Germline CDR1 LNHDA, CDR2 SQIVND (reference sequence). The V end was cut by 5 bases, the J end by 8 bases, with 12 bases between. The CDR3 protein is CASSFMTRGELFF. The DNA for the CDR3 is TGTGCCAGTAGTTTCATGACTAGAGGGGAGCTGTTTTTT.

This clone was observed a few times. The chain has TRBV5-1 and TRBJ1-1; the match to TRBD1 covers 7 bases. V trimming: 8 bases; J trimming: 3 bases; junction bases outside the gene matches: 10. This CDR3 is built from 14 residues. CDR1 is SGHRS and CDR2 is YFSETQ in the germline V gene. CDR3: CASRPETGYTEAFF. CDR3 in DNA: TGCGCCAGTCGCCCCGAGACAGGGTACACTGAAGCTTTCTTT.

The V gene is TRBV25-1, the J gene TRBJ1-4; 9 nucleotides align to TRBD1. The J segment lost 5 bases and the V segment lost 4 bases, leaving 5 bases of the junction unmatched. Germline CDR1 and CDR2: MGHDK and SYGVNS. The CDR3 totals 15 residues. Written as DNA, the CDR3 is TGTGCCAGCAGTGTGGGGACAGGGCGGAATGAAAAACTGTTTTTT. It is translated as CASSVGTGRNEKLFF.

The table lists this clone with a few counts. This chain links TRBV14 with TRBJ1-2; TRBD1 agrees at 8 bases. With V trimmed by 0 bases and J by 9 bases, 6 bases remained unmatched. CDR3 length: 14 amino acids. Germline V lookup: CDR1 SGHDN, CDR2 FVKESK. CDR3 coding DNA: TGTGCCAGCAGCCAAGAAGGCAGGGGGCGTCGCTACACCTTC. Protein: CASSQEGRGRRYTF.

This chain joins TRBV15 and TRBJ1-2; weak D call: TRBD1 (5 bases). Germline V gene data show CDR1 as LNHNV and CDR2 as YYDKDF (reference sequence). V shed 0 bases and J shed 2 bases, with 19 bases lying between them. The CDR3 loop spans 18 amino acids. The CDR3: CATSRDPGQRTFNYGYTF. In nucleotides, the CDR3 is TGTGCCACCAGCAGAGATCCCGGACAACGAACTTTCAACTATGGCTACACCTTC. Looking up the rest from reference TRBV15 and TRBJ1-2 gives the full variable domain: DAMVIQNPRYQVTQFGKPVTLSCSQTLNHNVMYWYQQKSSQAPKLLFHYYDKDFNNEADTPDNFQSRRPNTSFCFLDIRSPGLGDTAMYLCATSRDPGQRTFNYGYTFGSGTRLTVV.

This clone was detected many times. This chain joins TRBV21-1 and TRBJ1-5; TRBD1 is the table's D call, not checked against the DNA. TRBV21-1 constitutes a pseudogene. CDR3 size: 15 residues. CDR3 loop: CASSNPGQGIQPQHF. CDR3 DNA: TGTGCCAGCAGCAACCCCGGACAGGGGATCCAGCCCCAGCATTTT.

This clone was found a few times. The chain joins TRBV5-1 to TRBJ2-7; 8 bases are a match to TRBD1. After removal of 0 bases from V and 5 bases from J, the junction contained 4 bases not matched to a gene. CDR1 SGHRS and CDR2 YFSETQ come from the germline V gene. This CDR3 has 14 amino acids. In DNA form, the CDR3 reads TGCGCCAGCAGCTTGGGACAGGGGTCCAACGAGCAGTACTTC. It translates to CASSLGQGSNEQYF.

Only a few counts were recorded for this clone. The V and J genes are TRBV6-6 and TRBJ2-5; 9 bases are a match to TRBD1. CDR1 MNHNY and CDR2 SVGAGI come from the germline V gene (reference sequence). This CDR3 has 14 amino acids. The V and J ends lost 3 bases and 5 bases, in that order; junction bases with no gene match: 4. DNA of the CDR3: TGTGCCAGCAGTTATGGGACAGGGCTTGAGACCCAGTACTTC. Translated: CASSYGTGLETQYF.

In DNA form, the CDR3 reads TGTGCCAGCAGTTCAAATAGCAATCAGCCCCAGCATTTT. This codes for CASSSNSNQPQHF. V is TRBV6-1 and J is TRBJ1-5; no reliable D call. The germline CDR1 and CDR2 sequences are MNHNS and SASEGT. Trimming pared 5 bases from V and 0 bases from J, leaving 5 bases between. The CDR3 spans 13 residues.

J is TRBJ2-3 and V is TRBV7-8, with 16 positions matching TRBD2. Unmatched junction bases numbered 6, after V lost 5 bases and J lost 10 bases. This CDR3 is built from 15 residues. Germline V gene sequence: CDR1 SGHVS, CDR2 FQNEAQ. The CDR3 here is CASSQGTSGGGAQYF. In DNA, the CDR3 is TGTGCCAGCAGCCAAGGGACTAGCGGGGGGGGCGCGCAGTATTTT. The full variable domain, completed using reference TRBV7-8 and TRBJ2-3, is GAGVSQSPRYKVAKRGQDVALRCDPISGHVSLFWYQQALGQGPEFLTYFQNEAQLDKSGLPSDRFFAERPEGSVSTLKIQRTQQEDSAVYLCASSQGTSGGGAQYFGPGTRLTVL.

This chain links TRBV7-9 with TRBJ2-7; 7 bases fit TRBD2. The CDR3 contains 15 residues. Trimming cost V 1 base and J 2 bases; bases outside gene matches: 5. Germline CDR1 reads SEHNR; CDR2 reads FQNEAQ (reference sequence). The chain's CDR3 is CASSLGGGGTYEQYF. The CDR3 DNA follows: TGTGCCAGCAGCTTAGGGGGCGGGGGTACCTACGAGCAGTACTTC.

The chain joins TRBV4-1 to TRBJ2-5; TRBD2 agrees at 14 bases. The length of the CDR3 is 20 residues. Looked up from germline, CDR1 is MGHRA and CDR2 is YSYEKL. Unmatched junction bases numbered 14, after V lost 0 bases and J lost 5 bases. The CDR3 DNA is TGCGCCAGCAGCCAAGATCTGTTGGGACTAGCGGGGGAGTCCCGGGAGACCCAGTACTTC. Translation: CASSQDLLGLAGESRETQYF.

The chain combines TRBV5-6 with TRBJ2-5; D unclear. The CDR3 runs to 13 residues. Germline V gene sequence: CDR1 SGHDT, CDR2 YYEEEE. Trimming removed 4 bases at V and 2 bases at J, with 9 bases between. CDR3 protein: CASSQQVQETQYF. The CDR3 DNA reads as TGTGCCAGCAGCCAGCAGGTTCAAGAGACCCAGTACTTC. Drawing the rest from reference TRBV5-6 and TRBJ2-5, the complete variable domain is DAGVTQSPTHLIKTRGQQVTLRCSPKSGHDTVSWYQQALGQGPQFIFQYYEEEERQRGNFPDRFSGHQFPNYSSELNVNALLLGDSALYLCASSQQVQETQYFGPGTRLLVL.

This clone was seen only a few times. The V gene is TRBV27, the J gene TRBJ2-5; 16 nucleotides align to TRBD2. CDR1 and CDR2 (germline): MNHEY, SMNVEV (reference sequence). CDR3 length equals 16 residues. J lost 5 bases, V lost 3 bases, and 3 bases had no gene match. The CDR3 DNA is TGTGCCAGCAGTTTGGGACTAGCGGGGGGGCATGAGACCCAGTACTTC. Its translation: CASSLGLAGGHETQYF.

In this sample, this clone turned up a few times. The V gene is TRBV7-2, the J gene TRBJ2-7; TRBD2 is a possible D gene (7 bases). Trimming removed 1 base at V and 3 bases at J, with 19 bases between. The CDR3 covers 17 residues. The germline V gene has CDR1 SGHTA and CDR2 FQGNSA. The chain's CDR3 is CASSLGRPQGGGYEQYF. The CDR3 DNA reads as TGTGCCAGCAGCTTAGGAAGACCCCAGGGAGGGGGCTACGAGCAGTACTTC.